Listed here is a single T cell receptor beta chain. This sample stems from a study of shared clonotypes between healthy human individuals. Assay used: immunoSEQ multiplex PCR; TCRdb lists only in-frame clones, some missing. The profile covers about 490,000 clones, with about 82% appearing a single time and 10% to 15% taken by the ten largest. The CDR3 extends over 11 amino acids. Germline values: CDR1 SEHNR, CDR2 FQNEAQ (reference sequence). V was trimmed by 5 bases and J by 6 bases, leaving 7 bases between them. The chain carries TRBV7-9 and TRBJ1-1; D gene ambiguous. Sequencing was performed on PBMCs. This clonotype was sampled from a woman aged 40-49 years in good health. Some clones in this sample may be carry-over from other donors' samples. The CDR3, as DNA: TGTGCCAGCAGCCCGGTTGCTGAAGCTTTCTTT. As protein: CASSPVAEAFF.